The entry below gives a single T cell receptor (beta chain) sequence along with its context. Study processing details: Reference gene primer amplification gave estimated nucleated cell counts. Assay: immunoSEQ multiplex PCR; the TCRdb copy retains only in-frame clones and omits some. D and trimming come from the DNA, and the V and J calls and clone size come from that table. The sample includes approximately 230,000 clones, 80% to 90% of them seen just once. This entry is derived from a study of blood T cell repertoires in COVID-19. Study as a whole: Spain, Italy and the United States supplied samples that represented acute and convalescent COVID-19. Sample material is recorded as cDNA or gDNA derived from T cells, B-cell-depleted T cells, or PBMCs.

CDR3 length: 13 residues. V lost 0 bases and J lost 3, with 6 bases in between. Germline CDR1 reads GTSNPN; CDR2 reads SVGIG (reference sequence). The sample was peripheral blood. The chain combines TRBV30 with TRBJ1-5; no firm D call. The TCR sequence derives from an elderly man with acute or convalescent COVID-19. In DNA, the CDR3 is TGTGCCTGGAGTGTACAGCTCAATCAGCCCCAGCATTTT. As protein: CAWSVQLNQPQHF.